This T cell receptor beta chain is from a study of blood T cell repertoires in COVID-19. Participants reported their clinical history, and cohort assignment relied on those reports. Germline CDR1 reads MDHEN; CDR2 reads SYDVKM. The CDR3 is 15 amino acids. J was trimmed by 4 bases and V by 5 bases; bases with no gene match: 6. In the authors' methods: Nucleated cell counts were estimated from reference gene primer amplification. TCRdb keeps only in-frame clones here, not all; method: immunoSEQ multiplex PCR. V, J and clone size are taken as reported in that table, and D and trimming were inferred from the DNA itself. Altogether 280,000 or so clones are present, roughly 87% being singletons, with the ten largest covering about 5.7%.

The chain carries TRBV28 and TRBJ2-1, with TRBD1 matching over 9 bases. This TCR derives from a woman aged 40 to 50 who had recovered from COVID-19. The specimen was PBMCs or T cells enriched from blood (not recorded which). CDR3 protein: CASSPLGTGYNEQFF. The DNA of the CDR3 is TGTGCCAGCAGTCCCCTGGGGACAGGGTACAATGAGCAGTTCTTC.